Each of the 30 T cell receptor beta chains below was sequenced from the same sample in a study of Ad26.COV2.S vaccination and SARS-CoV-2 variants. Profiling relied on immunoSEQ multiplex PCR, and the TCRdb table lists in-frame clones only, not all of them. The sample shows approximately 400,000 clones, around 82% of them seen only once. Described treatment: around 19 received Ad26.COV2.S at low or high dose, single or two shots; roughly five received placebo; per-sample allocation not given. Vaccine and placebo recipients were sampled on day 63 after the first injection. Sequencing was performed on peripheral blood, taken in a trial of Ad26.COV2.S vaccine versus placebo. The source of these receptors is a person aged 18-65 years who received the Ad26.COV2.S COVID-19 vaccine or a placebo.

The chain joins TRBV18 to TRBJ2-5, with a possible D match to TRBD1 (7 bases). The length of the CDR3 is 13 residues. V was cut by 7 bases and J by 5 bases, with 14 bases left in between. Germline CDR1 reads KGHSH; CDR2 reads LQKENI. The chain's CDR3 is CASYGGGRETQYF. CDR3 nucleotide sequence: TGTGCCAGCTATGGAGGGGGCCGGGAGACCCAGTACTTC. The variable domain in full, completed from reference TRBV18 and TRBJ2-5, reads NAGVMQNPRHLVRRRGQEARLRCSPMKGHSHVYWYRQLPEEGLKFMVYLQKENIIDESGMPKERFSAEFPKEGPSILRIQQVVRGDSAAYFCASYGGGRETQYFGPGTRLLVL.

V usage is TRBV7-2 and J usage is TRBJ2-5; TRBD2 matches 12 bases. This CDR3 is built from 17 residues. In germline, CDR1 is SGHTA, CDR2 FQGNSA. V lost 5 bases and J lost 5; bases outside the gene matches: 12. The CDR3 nucleotides read TGTGCCAGCAGCCCGGCCCTAGCGGGGGGGACGAGGGAGACCCAGTACTTC. Protein product: CASSPALAGGTRETQYF.

V and J are TRBV7-2 and TRBJ2-3; 7 nucleotides align to TRBD2. Germline V lookup: CDR1 SGHTA, CDR2 FQGNSA. V shed 2 bases, J shed 1 base, and the junction held 6 bases outside the gene matches. The CDR3 loop spans 16 amino acids. The CDR3 sequence is CASSLPWLAGTDTQYF. CDR3 bases: TGTGCCAGCAGCTTACCCTGGCTAGCGGGCACAGATACGCAGTATTTT.

The rearrangement joins TRBV4-1 to TRBJ2-2, with D perhaps TRBD1 (6 bases). V was pared by 4 bases and J by 6 bases, with 9 bases between. Germline V lookup: CDR1 MGHRA, CDR2 YSYEKL. The CDR3 consists of 13 residues. For the CDR3, the DNA is TGCGCCAGCAGCCCACAGGGTGCCGGGGAGCTGTTTTTT. It is translated as CASSPQGAGELFF.

This chain joins TRBV6-5 and TRBJ1-2; TRBD1 matches 7 bases. The CDR3 consists of 15 residues. Germline CDR1 MNHEY, CDR2 SVGAGI. Trimming took 8 bases from V and 2 from J; bases not matched to a gene: 11. CDR3 nucleotide sequence: TGTGCCAGCCTTCCCCGACAGGGCCCCAACTATGGCTACACCTTC. It encodes CASLPRQGPNYGYTF.

The chain joins TRBV28 to TRBJ2-7; TRBD1 matches at 10 bases. The V gene end was trimmed by 6 bases and the J gene end by 5 bases; junction bases not matched to a gene: 7. Per the germline V gene, CDR1 is MDHEN and CDR2 is SYDVKM. The CDR3 runs to 14 residues. CDR3 bases: TGTGCCAGCAGCCCAGGGACAGGGGATAACGAGCAGTACTTC. The encoded protein is CASSPGTGDNEQYF.

The genes are TRBV4-3 and TRBJ1-1, with 7 bases aligning to TRBD1. The CDR3 extends over 16 amino acids. Trimming cost V 3 bases and J 2 bases; bases outside gene matches: 9. Germline V gene data show CDR1 as LGHNA and CDR2 as YSLEER. The CDR3, as DNA: TGCGCCAGCAGCCAGATGGAGACAGGGATTAACACTGAAGCTTTCTTT. It specifies CASSQMETGINTEAFF.

CDR3 DNA sequence: TGTGCCAGCAGCTCTTACGATCCGGGACTTGGGGAGCTGTTTTTT. As protein: CASSSYDPGLGELFF. V gene TRBV5-6 combines with J gene TRBJ2-2, with TRBD2 as a possible D gene (6 bases). Trimming cost V 3 bases and J 8 bases, with 17 bases left between them. Germline V CDR1 and CDR2: SGHDT, YYEEEE. CDR3 length equals 15 residues.

The V call is TRBV10-1, the J call TRBJ1-1, with a possible D match to TRBD1 (6 bases). The CDR3 covers 15 residues. The V and J ends lost 0 bases and 3 bases respectively, with 11 bases between them. Germline values: CDR1 WNHNN, CDR2 SYGVQD (reference sequence). The DNA for the CDR3 is TGCGCCAGCAGTGAGTCGAAGGGGGGCCACACTGAAGCTTTCTTT. This translates into CASSESKGGHTEAFF.

The chain joins TRBV6-4 to TRBJ1-2, with D maybe TRBD1 (5 bases). This CDR3 spans 15 amino acids. V was trimmed by 6 bases and J by 0 bases, leaving 14 bases between them. CDR1 and CDR2 from the germline V gene are MRHNA and SNTAGT. The CDR3 sequence: CASSLGAGANYGYTF. The DNA of the CDR3 is TGTGCCAGCAGCCTAGGGGCAGGAGCTAACTATGGCTACACCTTC.

The J gene is TRBJ1-2, the V gene TRBV5-1, with D tentatively TRBD1 (6 bases). Trimming pared 6 bases from V and 0 bases from J, leaving 15 bases between. CDR3 length: 15 amino acids. Germline CDR1 is SGHRS and CDR2 is YFSETQ. CDR3 sequence (DNA): TGCGCCAGCAACGGACAGCCGTCATCTAACTATGGCTACACCTTC. It yields the protein CASNGQPSSNYGYTF.

This clone has a handful of counts. This chain connects TRBV2 to TRBJ2-7; possible D gene TRBD1, 5 bases. The V and J ends lost 3 bases and 0 bases respectively, with 9 bases between them. The CDR3 loop spans 14 amino acids. Germline CDR1 SNHLY, CDR2 FYNNEI. The DNA for the CDR3 is TGTGCCAGCAGTGACCCAGGGCACTCCTACGAGCAGTACTTC. Translated, it gives CASSDPGHSYEQYF.

CDR3 residues: CASSSNYGYTF. As DNA, the CDR3 is TGTGCCAGCAGCAGTAACTATGGCTACACCTTC. The chain recombines TRBV9 with TRBJ1-2; D gene uncertain. This CDR3 has 11 amino acids. Trimming took 4 bases from V and 1 from J, leaving 2 bases between them. Germline CDR1 and CDR2: SGDLS and YYNGEE.

V usage is TRBV5-1 and J usage is TRBJ2-6; D uncertain. The ends were cut back, 2 bases at V and 2 bases at J, with 8 bases in the middle. From germline, CDR1 is SGHRS and CDR2 YFSETQ. This CDR3 spans 15 amino acids. CDR3 sequence reads: CASSFRQAGANVLTF. CDR3 DNA: TGCGCCAGCAGCTTCCGACAAGCTGGGGCCAACGTCCTGACTTTC.

V gene TRBV3-1 (or the pseudogene TRBV3-2) combines with J gene TRBJ2-3; TRBD2 matches at 8 bases. The ends lost 0 bases at V and 4 bases at J; junction bases unmatched: 9. This CDR3 has 17 residues. Germline CDR1 reads LGHDT; CDR2 reads YNNKEL (reference sequence). The CDR3 loop reads CASSQDRRGALSDTQYF. CDR3 sequence (DNA): TGTGCCAGCAGCCAAGATAGGCGGGGGGCCTTGTCAGATACGCAGTATTTT.

The rearrangement joins TRBV5-1 to TRBJ2-7; D is ambiguous. Trimming stripped 2 bases from V and 3 bases from J, with 9 bases between. This CDR3 has 13 amino acids. In germline, CDR1 is SGHRS, CDR2 YFSETQ. The CDR3: CASSFDNFYEQYF. CDR3 coding DNA: TGCGCCAGCAGCTTCGACAATTTCTACGAGCAGTACTTC.

This clone was counted only a few times. Other DNA sequences in the same sample also yield this CDR3. V gene TRBV5-1 combines with J gene TRBJ2-3; D is undetermined. V shed 3 bases and J shed 0 bases, with 2 bases lying between them. The CDR3 covers 12 residues. Germline-derived CDR1 and CDR2 are SGHRS and YFSETQ. The CDR3 nucleotides are TGCGCCAGCAGCTCTAGCACAGATACGCAGTATTTT. As protein: CASSSSTDTQYF.

The chain's CDR3 is CATSDPGLGAGEQYF. The DNA of the CDR3 is TGTGCCACCAGTGACCCGGGACTGGGAGCGGGCGAGCAGTACTTC. The rearrangement links TRBV24-1 to TRBJ2-7; D possibly corresponds to TRBD2 (6 bases). The CDR3 runs 15 residues. CDR1 KGHDR and CDR2 SFDVKD come from the germline V gene. With 4 bases removed from V and 6 bases from J, the gap between germline ends came to 18 bases.

This clone has a handful of counts. This CDR3 reads CASSQRQAANEKLFF. CDR3 in DNA: TGTGCCAGCAGCCAGCGACAGGCAGCTAATGAAAAACTGTTTTTT. The chain joins TRBV27 to TRBJ1-4; D is possibly TRBD1 (6 bases). The CDR3 is 15 amino acids. From germline, CDR1 is MNHEY and CDR2 SMNVEV (reference sequence). Trimming cost V 6 bases and J 3 bases, with 14 bases left between them. Full variable domain (rest looked up from reference TRBV27 and TRBJ1-4): EAQVTQNPRYLITVTGKKLTVTCSQNMNHEYMSWYRQDPGLGLRQIYYSMNVEVTDKGDVPEGYKVSRKEKRNFPLILESPSPNQTSLYFCASSQRQAANEKLFFGSGTQLSVL.

V is TRBV5-8 and J is TRBJ1-1; the D is unclear. Germline V gene lookup returns CDR1 SGHTS and CDR2 YDEGEE. The CDR3 length is 12 residues. With 4 bases removed from V and 7 bases from J, the gap between germline ends came to 11 bases. CDR3 in amino acids: CASSGPRVEAFF. CDR3 coding DNA: TGTGCCAGCAGCGGCCCTCGGGTTGAAGCTTTCTTT.

V usage is TRBV9 and J usage is TRBJ2-3, with D uncertain. Germline V CDR1 and CDR2: SGDLS, YYNGEE. This CDR3 region has 14 residues. The V end lost 0 bases, the J end lost 4 bases, and 9 bases lay between the germline ends. The CDR3 sequence is CASSVVGSADTQYF. The DNA for the CDR3 is TGTGCCAGCAGCGTAGTCGGTAGTGCAGATACGCAGTATTTT.

The J gene is TRBJ1-6, the V gene TRBV11-3; D remains unclear. The CDR3 sequence is 14 residues long. The germline CDR1 and CDR2 sequences are SGHNT and YENEEA. Trimming cost V 2 bases and J 7 bases, with 9 bases left between them. This CDR3 reads CASSLRGGNSPLHF. The DNA of the CDR3 is TGTGCCAGCAGCTTAAGAGGAGGCAATTCACCCCTCCACTTT.

V and J are TRBV4-1 and TRBJ1-1, with D unresolved. The CDR3 is 13 residues long. Germline CDR1 reads MGHRA; CDR2 reads YSYEKL. The V and J ends lost 8 bases and 5 bases respectively, with 15 bases between them. The CDR3: CASLTSGGTEAFF. DNA of the CDR3: TGCGCCAGCTTAACATCCGGAGGGACTGAAGCTTTCTTT.

This clone was recorded a few times. V is TRBV27 and J is TRBJ2-7, with D perhaps matching TRBD1 (6 bases). Germline loops: CDR1 MNHEY, CDR2 SMNVEV (reference sequence). The CDR3 length is 14 residues. V lost 0 bases, J lost 0 bases, and 6 bases lay in between. The CDR3 nucleotides are TGTGCCAGCAGTTTATCACAGGGCTCCTACGAGCAGTACTTC. It encodes CASSLSQGSYEQYF.

The chain has TRBV18 and TRBJ2-3; TRBD1 matches 8 bases. The J segment lost 5 bases and the V segment lost 1 base, leaving 5 bases of the junction unmatched. The CDR3 contains 15 residues. The V gene's germline CDR1 is KGHSH and CDR2 LQKENI. The CDR3 loop reads CASSPRQGAIDTQYF. The CDR3, as DNA: TGTGCCAGCTCACCACGGCAGGGGGCTATAGATACGCAGTATTTT.

This rearrangement joins TRBV29-1 to TRBJ2-5, with D maybe TRBD2 (7 bases). Trimming removed 3 bases from V and 4 bases from J, with 9 bases in between. The CDR3 runs to 12 residues. Germline assignment: CDR1 SQVTM and CDR2 ANQGSEA. The CDR3 reads CSVEGGAETQYF. CDR3 coding DNA: TGCAGCGTTGAGGGGGGGGCAGAGACCCAGTACTTC.

The chain uses TRBV7-9 and TRBJ1-4; no reliable D call. The CDR3 loop spans 14 amino acids. V lost 8 bases and J lost 8, with 18 bases in between. Germline values: CDR1 SEHNR, CDR2 FQNEAQ (reference sequence). CDR3 loop: CASSLGGLGEKLFF. The CDR3 DNA follows: TGTGCCAGCTCTCTGGGAGGCTTAGGAGAAAAACTGTTTTTT.

The rearrangement joins TRBV3-1 (or the pseudogene TRBV3-2) to TRBJ1-3; D remains ambiguous. The CDR3 runs to 14 residues. The ends were cut back, 2 bases at V and 8 bases at J, with 13 bases in the middle. Germline V gene sequence: CDR1 LGHDT, CDR2 YNNKEL (reference sequence). The CDR3 loop reads CASSQKPGGYTIYF. CDR3 sequence (DNA): TGTGCCAGCAGCCAAAAACCGGGCGGATACACCATATATTTT.

The V gene is TRBV14, the J gene TRBJ1-2; D is possibly TRBD1 (5 bases). V gave up 3 bases and J gave up 8 bases, with 22 bases separating them. This CDR3 comprises 16 residues. Per the germline V gene, CDR1 is SGHDN and CDR2 is FVKESK. The CDR3, as DNA: TGTGCCAGCAGCCATGTTGGTAGGGGACCGGGGGAAGGCTACACCTTC. As protein: CASSHVGRGPGEGYTF.

The chain uses TRBV6-6 and TRBJ2-7; TRBD2 aligns across 11 bases. V lost 0 bases and J lost 3; bases outside the gene matches: 4. This CDR3 spans 16 amino acids. Germline values: CDR1 MNHNY, CDR2 SVGAGI (reference sequence). The CDR3 sequence is CASSYSRTSGSYEQYF. The CDR3 DNA reads TGTGCCAGCAGTTACTCGAGAACTAGCGGGAGCTACGAGCAGTACTTC.